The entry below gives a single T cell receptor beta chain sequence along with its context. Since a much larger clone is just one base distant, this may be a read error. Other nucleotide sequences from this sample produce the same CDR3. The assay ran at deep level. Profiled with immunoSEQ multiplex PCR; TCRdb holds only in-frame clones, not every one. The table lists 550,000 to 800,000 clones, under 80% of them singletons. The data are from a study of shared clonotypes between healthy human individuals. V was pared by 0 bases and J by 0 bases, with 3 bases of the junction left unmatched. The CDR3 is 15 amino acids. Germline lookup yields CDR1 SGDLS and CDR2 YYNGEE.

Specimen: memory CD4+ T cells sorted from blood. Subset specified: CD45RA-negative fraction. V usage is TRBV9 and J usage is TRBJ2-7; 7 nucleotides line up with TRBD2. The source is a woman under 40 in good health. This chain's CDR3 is CASSVGLAASYEQYF. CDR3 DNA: TGTGCCAGCAGCGTAGGGCTAGCGGCCTCCTACGAGCAGTACTTC.